The sequence of this T cell receptor beta chain was determined in a study of cytomegalovirus exposure and HLA in healthy donors. Study-level points and caveats: It was reported that TCR beta sequences correctly inferred the HLA-A and HLA-B alleles for most subjects.

Use of 60 Vbeta and 13 Jbeta primers characterized the PCR. Libraries were prepared by immunoSEQ multiplex PCR; TCRdb keeps only in-frame clonotypes and omits some of them. The data contain roughly 110,000 clones, around 70% of them singletons. With respect to this clone: Its antigen is still unknown.

Donors counted as nominally healthy when sampled, yet unrecorded immune exposures were likely. Sequencing was performed on PBMCs. The clonotype was recovered from a woman in her forties in good health and CMV-seropositive.

The CDR3 region is CASSSNRGQETQYF. The CDR3 DNA sequence: TGTGCCAGCAGCTCTAATAGGGGTCAAGAGACCCAGTACTTC. The rearrangement uses TRBV7-2 and TRBJ2-5; D is perhaps TRBD1 (5 bases). This CDR3 is 14 amino acids long. The V end was cut by 4 bases, the J end by 2 bases, with 11 bases between. Germline CDR1 is SGHTA and CDR2 is FQGNSA.